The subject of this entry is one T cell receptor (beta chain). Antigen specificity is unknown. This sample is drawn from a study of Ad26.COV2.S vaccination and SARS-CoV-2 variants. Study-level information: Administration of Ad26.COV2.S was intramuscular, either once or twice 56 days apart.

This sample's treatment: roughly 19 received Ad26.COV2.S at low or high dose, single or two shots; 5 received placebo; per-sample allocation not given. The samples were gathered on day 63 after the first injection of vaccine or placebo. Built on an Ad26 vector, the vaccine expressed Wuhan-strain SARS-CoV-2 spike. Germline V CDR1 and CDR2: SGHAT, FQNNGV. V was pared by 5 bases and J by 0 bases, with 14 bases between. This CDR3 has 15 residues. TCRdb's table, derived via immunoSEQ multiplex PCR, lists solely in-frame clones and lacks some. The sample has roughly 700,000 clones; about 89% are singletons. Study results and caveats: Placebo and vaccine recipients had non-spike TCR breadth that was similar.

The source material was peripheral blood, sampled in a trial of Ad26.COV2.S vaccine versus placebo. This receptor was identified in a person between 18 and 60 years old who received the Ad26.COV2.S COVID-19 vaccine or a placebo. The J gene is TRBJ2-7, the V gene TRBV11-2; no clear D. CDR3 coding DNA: TGTGCCAGCAGCCCCCCGGGCTCAAGCTCCTACGAGCAGTACTTC. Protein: CASSPPGSSSYEQYF.